This passage covers 30 T cell receptor beta chains from one sample sequenced in a study of shared clonotypes between healthy human individuals. Using immunoSEQ multiplex PCR, the repertoire was profiled, and TCRdb retains in-frame clones only, with some absent. The table records about 2.1 million clones, 93% of them present only once. Terminally differentiated effector memory CD45RA+ cells were excluded by CCR7 positive selection of CD45RO-negative cells. The specimen was naive CD8+ T cells from PBMCs. The source is a man aged 18 to 30 in good health. Some clones in this sample may be carry-over from other donors' samples.

This sequence joins TRBV27 and TRBJ1-1; 8 bases align to TRBD1. Trimming took 6 bases from V and 8 from J; bases not matched to a gene: 8. Germline CDR1 MNHEY, CDR2 SMNVEV (reference sequence). CDR3 length: 13 residues. The CDR3 sequence: CASSTWDRYEAFF. As DNA, the CDR3 is TGTGCCAGCAGCACATGGGACAGGTACGAAGCTTTCTTT.

The V call is TRBV29-1, the J call TRBJ2-7, with D possibly being TRBD2 (5 bases). The CDR3 is 13 amino acids. The V gene lost 3 bases and the J gene lost 0 bases, with 9 bases spanning the gap. Germline CDR1 SQVTM, CDR2 ANQGSEA. CDR3 bases: TGCAGCGTTGATGTGGGAGCCTCCTACGAGCAGTACTTC. Its translation is CSVDVGASYEQYF.

This rearrangement joins TRBV7-6 to TRBJ1-4; D not resolved. The length of the CDR3 is 13 residues. The germline V gene has CDR1 SGHVS and CDR2 FNYEAQ. The V gene lost 5 bases and the J gene lost 8 bases, with 12 bases spanning the gap. CDR3 residues: CASSVGRGEKLFF. The DNA of the CDR3 is TGTGCCAGCAGCGTGGGTCGAGGGGAAAAACTGTTTTTT.

In this sample, this clone turned up a few times. The chain combines TRBV30 with TRBJ1-1; D gene ambiguous. CDR1 GTSNPN and CDR2 SVGIG come from the germline V gene (reference sequence). V dropped 0 bases and J dropped 2 bases, with 7 bases sitting between them. This CDR3 has 13 amino acids. The CDR3 reads CAWSVGDNTEAFF. CDR3 in DNA: TGTGCCTGGAGTGTCGGGGATAACACTGAAGCTTTCTTT.

Here the CDR3 DNA reads TGTGCCAGCAGCTTAGACTCCAGGGGGGAGAGCAATCAGCCCCAGCATTTT. It yields the protein CASSLDSRGESNQPQHF. J is TRBJ1-5 and V is TRBV11-2; TRBD1 agrees at 7 bases. Germline V gene sequence: CDR1 SGHAT, CDR2 FQNNGV. This CDR3 is 17 amino acids long. Unmatched junction bases numbered 6, after V lost 0 bases and J lost 1 base.

This sequence joins TRBV27 and TRBJ2-3; 10 bases are a match to TRBD2. Germline lookup yields CDR1 MNHEY and CDR2 SMNVEV (reference sequence). The J segment lost 1 base and the V segment lost 3 bases, leaving 4 bases of the junction unmatched. This CDR3 contains 16 residues. Here the CDR3 reads CASSFLAGDGTDTQYF. DNA for the CDR3: TGTGCCAGCAGTTTCCTAGCGGGAGATGGCACAGATACGCAGTATTTT.

The chain carries TRBV15 and TRBJ2-7; D remains unclear. The CDR3 runs to 14 residues. Trimming removed 0 bases from V and 3 bases from J, with 9 bases in between. The V gene's germline CDR1 is LNHNV and CDR2 YYDKDF (reference sequence). Here the CDR3 reads CATSRELSDYEQYF. CDR3 nucleotides: TGTGCCACCAGCAGAGAGCTATCGGACTACGAGCAGTACTTC.

This rearrangement joins TRBV7-8 to TRBJ2-5; tentatively, D is TRBD1 (5 bases). The germline CDR1 and CDR2 sequences are SGHVS and FQNEAQ. Trimming shortened V by 5 bases and J by 5 bases, and 12 bases separated the two germline ends. CDR3 length: 13 amino acids. The CDR3 region has the DNA TGTGCCAGCAGCCCGCAGGGCCTCGAGACCCAGTACTTC. The encoded protein is CASSPQGLETQYF.

The gene calls are TRBV7-9 and TRBJ2-7; D ambiguous. Per germline, CDR1 SEHNR and CDR2 FQNEAQ (reference sequence). The CDR3 totals 12 residues. The V end lost 1 base, the J end lost 6 bases, and 7 bases lay between the germline ends. CDR3 sequence: CASSLGNSEQYF. For the CDR3, the DNA is TGTGCCAGCAGCTTAGGCAACTCCGAGCAGTACTTC.

The V call is TRBV7-3, the J call TRBJ2-7; TRBD2 matches 8 bases. V shed 3 bases, J shed 3 bases, and the junction held 7 bases outside the gene matches. Germline-derived CDR1 and CDR2 are SGHTA and FQGTGA. The CDR3 is 15 amino acids. The CDR3 DNA follows: TGTGCCAGCAGCTTGGCGGGGGGCTCTAACTACGAGCAGTACTTC. It codes for CASSLAGGSNYEQYF.

The chain carries TRBV5-6 and TRBJ1-5; the D gene is possibly TRBD1 (6 bases). Germline values: CDR1 SGHDT, CDR2 YYEEEE. This CDR3 comprises 15 residues. V lost 2 bases to trimming and J lost 7 bases, with 16 bases between them. CDR3 in DNA: TGTGCCAGCAGCTTTGGGGGGGGCGGGATACAGCCCCAGCATTTT. It translates to CASSFGGGGIQPQHF. The complete variable domain, with remaining parts taken from reference TRBV5-6 and TRBJ1-5, reads DAGVTQSPTHLIKTRGQQVTLRCSPKSGHDTVSWYQQALGQGPQFIFQYYEEEERQRGNFPDRFSGHQFPNYSSELNVNALLLGDSALYLCASSFGGGGIQPQHFGDGTRLSIL.

The table lists this clone with a count of one. The V and J genes are TRBV28 and TRBJ2-1; the match to TRBD1 covers 7 bases. Germline CDR1 reads MDHEN; CDR2 reads SYDVKM. J gave up 2 bases and V 5 bases, and 6 bases lay outside the gene matches. The CDR3 runs 15 residues. The CDR3 spells CASSAEDRTYNEQFF. The CDR3, as DNA: TGTGCCAGCAGTGCCGAGGACAGGACCTACAATGAGCAGTTCTTC.

V gene TRBV5-6 combines with J gene TRBJ2-7, with D perhaps matching TRBD1 or TRBD2 (6 bases each). The CDR3 is 14 residues long. Germline-derived CDR1 and CDR2 are SGHDT and YYEEEE. V was shortened by 8 bases and J by 1 base, with 16 bases between the two germline ends. The CDR3 nucleotides read TGTGCCAGTCGCGTGGGGGGCGCGTCCTACGAGCAGTACTTC. It is translated as CASRVGGASYEQYF.

This clone was recorded only once. This sequence joins TRBV5-4 and TRBJ1-2; D might be TRBD1 (5 bases). Per germline, CDR1 SGHNT and CDR2 YYREEE (reference sequence). The V and J ends lost 5 bases and 8 bases respectively, with 13 bases between them. The CDR3 spans 12 residues. The CDR3, as DNA: TGTGCCAGCAGTCCCGGGACCAGAGGCTACACCTTC. It encodes CASSPGTRGYTF.

As regards this clone: Additional DNA sequences in this sample encode the identical CDR3. The chain couples TRBV6-5 to TRBJ2-1; no reliable D call. With 0 bases removed from V and 3 bases from J, the gap between germline ends came to 3 bases. Germline V CDR1 and CDR2: MNHEY, SVGAGI. The CDR3 is made up of 13 amino acids. For the CDR3, the DNA is TGTGCCAGCAGTTACTCGGACTACAATGAGCAGTTCTTC. Translation: CASSYSDYNEQFF.

The chain couples TRBV15 to TRBJ1-1; TRBD1 is a possible D gene (5 bases). The V gene's germline CDR1 is LNHNV and CDR2 YYDKDF (reference sequence). Deletions cut 8 bases from V and 1 base from J, with 8 bases between. CDR3 length: 12 residues. The CDR3 nucleotides read TGTGCCACCGGGGCCGGGAACACTGAAGCTTTCTTT. This gives the protein CATGAGNTEAFF.

The J gene is TRBJ2-1, the V gene TRBV27, with D unresolved. There are 13 residues in the CDR3. Per germline, CDR1 MNHEY and CDR2 SMNVEV (reference sequence). The V gene lost 2 bases and the J gene lost 9 bases, with 11 bases spanning the gap. The CDR3 DNA reads as TGTGCCAGCAGTTTAACGGTGACGAGTGAGCAGTTCTTC. Translating it yields CASSLTVTSEQFF.

The chain combines TRBV5-6 with TRBJ2-7; 7 nucleotides match TRBD2. From germline, CDR1 is SGHDT and CDR2 YYEEEE. V shed 0 bases and J 5 bases; nucleotides not matched to a gene: 14. The CDR3 consists of 17 residues. DNA of the CDR3: TGTGCCAGCAGCTTGGCCGGGGGGAGTCGGAGGCCGGACGAGCAGTACTTC. The encoded protein is CASSLAGGSRRPDEQYF.

This sequence joins TRBV4-1 and TRBJ1-5, with D possibly TRBD1 on 6 matching bases. Germline V CDR1 and CDR2: MGHRA, YSYEKL. This CDR3 has 17 residues. Trimming pared 0 bases from V and 0 bases from J, leaving 12 bases between. The DNA for the CDR3 is TGCGCCAGCAGCCAAGATGGGGGCCAACGTAGCAATCAGCCCCAGCATTTT. It yields the protein CASSQDGGQRSNQPQHF.

For this clone: Other DNA sequences in this sample translate to the same CDR3. The rearrangement joins TRBV9 to TRBJ1-5, with 7 nucleotides matching TRBD1. After removal of 0 bases from V and 1 base from J, the junction contained 1 base not matched to a gene. This CDR3 comprises 15 residues. Per the germline V gene, CDR1 is SGDLS and CDR2 is YYNGEE. The CDR3 is CASSVGQGSNQPQHF. The CDR3, as DNA: TGTGCCAGCAGCGTAGGACAGGGAAGCAATCAGCCCCAGCATTTT.

This chain links TRBV27 with TRBJ1-5; D call uncertain. The germline CDR1 and CDR2 sequences are MNHEY and SMNVEV (reference sequence). This CDR3 region has 14 residues. V was shortened by 3 bases and J by 4 bases, with 10 bases between the two germline ends. The chain's CDR3 is CASSFRSLNQPQHF. In DNA form, the CDR3 reads TGTGCCAGCAGTTTCCGCAGCCTAAATCAGCCCCAGCATTTT.

The chain couples TRBV28 to TRBJ2-7; D gene ambiguous. CDR3 length equals 12 residues. V shed 10 bases and J shed 3 bases, with 13 bases lying between them. In germline, CDR1 is MDHEN, CDR2 SYDVKM. The CDR3, as DNA: TGTGCCACCATGCCTCGAGGCTACGAGCAGTACTTC. Amino acids: CATMPRGYEQYF.

In regard to this clone: Other DNA sequences of this sample code for an identical CDR3. The chain joins TRBV7-2 to TRBJ1-1; TRBD1 might be the D (5 bases). The CDR3 has 14 residues. CDR1 is SGHTA, CDR2 FQGNSA, per germline. V lost 0 bases and J 4 bases, leaving 9 bases between the germline ends. CDR3 DNA: TGTGCCAGCAGCTTAGCAGGTGGGGGCACTGAAGCTTTCTTT. Encoded protein: CASSLAGGGTEAFF.

The chain joins TRBV7-9 to TRBJ2-2; D is undetermined. V shed 2 bases and J shed 10 bases, with 8 bases lying between them. Germline CDR1 and CDR2: SEHNR and FQNEAQ (reference sequence). The CDR3 totals 12 residues. The CDR3 nucleotides read TGTGCCAGCAGCTTAAGCTGGGAGGAGCTGTTTTTT. Translating it yields CASSLSWEELFF.

This sequence joins TRBV7-2 and TRBJ2-7; the match to TRBD1 covers 10 bases. CDR3 length: 14 residues. Germline V gene lookup returns CDR1 SGHTA and CDR2 FQGNSA. The junction had 9 bases not matched to a gene; V was cut back by 6 bases and J by 7 bases. CDR3 protein: CASRPRQGASEQYF. CDR3 bases: TGTGCCAGCAGACCCCGACAGGGGGCGAGTGAGCAGTACTTC.

This chain links TRBV10-3 with TRBJ1-3; no reliable D call. Germline-derived CDR1 and CDR2 are ENHRY and SYGVKD. The germline V and J ends were trimmed by 1 base and 0 bases, with 4 bases remaining between them. The length of the CDR3 is 14 residues. The CDR3 spells CAISEYSSGNTIYF. In DNA, the CDR3 is TGTGCCATCAGTGAGTACAGCTCTGGAAACACCATATATTTT.

The gene calls are TRBV4-1 and TRBJ1-4; no firm D call. This CDR3 has 15 amino acids. Trimming pared 6 bases from V and 2 bases from J, leaving 13 bases between. Germline loops: CDR1 MGHRA, CDR2 YSYEKL. Here the CDR3 reads CASRYTRGTNEKLFF. CDR3 in DNA: TGCGCCAGCAGGTATACTCGGGGTACTAATGAAAAACTGTTTTTT.

This chain joins TRBV19 and TRBJ2-7; tentatively, D is TRBD2 (6 bases). The germline V and J ends were trimmed by 5 bases and 4 bases, with 15 bases remaining between them. CDR1 and CDR2 from the germline V gene are LNHDA and SQIVND (reference sequence). This CDR3 spans 14 amino acids. The CDR3 is CASSSLGTGYEQYF. CDR3 nucleotides: TGTGCCAGTAGTTCGCTCGGGACTGGGTACGAGCAGTACTTC.

The V call is TRBV9, the J call TRBJ2-7; 10 nucleotides agree with TRBD1. J gave up 6 bases and V 3 bases, and 6 bases lay outside the gene matches. The V gene's germline CDR1 is SGDLS and CDR2 YYNGEE. The CDR3 has 14 amino acids. CDR3 in amino acids: CASSAHRTGGEQYF. The DNA for the CDR3 is TGTGCCAGCAGCGCGCACCGGACAGGGGGCGAGCAGTACTTC. Full variable domain (rest looked up from reference TRBV9 and TRBJ2-7): DSGVTQTPKHLITATGQRVTLRCSPRSGDLSVYWYQQSLDQGLQFLIQYYNGEERAKGNILERFSAQQFPDLHSELNLSSLELGDSALYFCASSAHRTGGEQYFGPGTRLTVT.

This chain joins TRBV10-3 and TRBJ1-1, with 10 bases aligning to TRBD1. The ends lost 6 bases at V and 5 bases at J; junction bases unmatched: 3. This CDR3 region has 13 residues. Per germline, CDR1 ENHRY and CDR2 SYGVKD. The CDR3 DNA reads as TGTGCCATCAGGGACAGGGGGGAGACTGAAGCTTTCTTT. It translates to CAIRDRGETEAFF.